This T cell receptor beta chain came from a study of OX40 agonist ivuxolimab in advanced cancers. Here immunoSEQ multiplex PCR was the method, and the copy in TCRdb shows in-frame clones only, minus some. The sample gives 60,000 to 90,000 clones, less than 90% of which show up once; around 0.93% is in the top ten. The germline V and J ends were trimmed by 2 bases and 4 bases, with 6 bases remaining between them. This CDR3 is built from 13 residues. Germline values: CDR1 SGHVS, CDR2 FNYEAQ. V usage is TRBV7-6 and J usage is TRBJ2-1; D is unresolved. The specimen was CD4+ or CD8+ T cells sorted from blood, collected in a trial of the OX40 agonist ivuxolimab. This receptor was taken from an adult with an advanced solid tumor such as melanoma, head and neck, liver or kidney cancer. Here the CDR3 reads CASSLQEYNEQFF. DNA for the CDR3: TGTGCCAGCAGCTTACAGGAGTACAATGAGCAGTTCTTC. The full variable domain, rest sourced from reference TRBV7-6 and TRBJ2-1, is GAGVSQSPRYKVTKRGQDVALRCDPISGHVSLYWYRQALGQGPEFLTYFNYEAQQDKSGLPNDRFSAERPEGSISTLTIQRTEQRDSAMYRCASSLQEYNEQFFGPGTRLTVL.